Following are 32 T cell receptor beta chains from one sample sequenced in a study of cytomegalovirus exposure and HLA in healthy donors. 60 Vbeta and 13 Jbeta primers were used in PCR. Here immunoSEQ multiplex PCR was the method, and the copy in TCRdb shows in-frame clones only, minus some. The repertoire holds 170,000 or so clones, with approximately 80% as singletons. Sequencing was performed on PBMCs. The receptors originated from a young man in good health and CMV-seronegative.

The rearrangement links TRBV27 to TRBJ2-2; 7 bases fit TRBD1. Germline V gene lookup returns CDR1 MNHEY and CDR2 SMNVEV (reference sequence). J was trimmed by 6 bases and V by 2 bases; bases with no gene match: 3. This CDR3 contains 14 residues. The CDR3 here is CASSLRDRPGELFF. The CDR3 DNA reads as TGTGCCAGCAGTTTAAGGGACAGACCCGGGGAGCTGTTTTTT.

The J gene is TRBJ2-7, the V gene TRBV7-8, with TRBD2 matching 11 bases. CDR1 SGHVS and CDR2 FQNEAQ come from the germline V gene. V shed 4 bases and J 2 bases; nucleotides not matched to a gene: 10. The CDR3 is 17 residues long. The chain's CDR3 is CASSYAPQTSGAYEQYF. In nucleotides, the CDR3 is TGTGCCAGCAGCTACGCCCCCCAGACTAGCGGGGCCTACGAGCAGTACTTC.

The DNA for the CDR3 is TGTGCCAGCAGCCCCTCCGGGACACCTTCCTACAATGAGCAGTTCTTC. Protein: CASSPSGTPSYNEQFF. V is TRBV9 and J is TRBJ2-1, with D tentatively TRBD1 (6 bases). Germline V CDR1 and CDR2: SGDLS, YYNGEE. V was pared by 4 bases and J by 1 base, with 15 bases between. The CDR3 contains 16 residues.

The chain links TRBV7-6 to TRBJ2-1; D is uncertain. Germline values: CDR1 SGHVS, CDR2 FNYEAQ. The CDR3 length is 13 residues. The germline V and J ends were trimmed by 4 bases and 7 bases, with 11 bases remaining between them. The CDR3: CASSSAFRNEQFF. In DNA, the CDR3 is TGTGCCAGCAGCTCCGCCTTCCGGAATGAGCAGTTCTTC.

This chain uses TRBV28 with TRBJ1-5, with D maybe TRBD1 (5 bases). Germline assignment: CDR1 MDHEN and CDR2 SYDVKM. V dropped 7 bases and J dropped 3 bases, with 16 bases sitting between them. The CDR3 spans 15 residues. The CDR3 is CASTEEGRDNQPQHF. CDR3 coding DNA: TGTGCCAGCACCGAGGAGGGACGGGACAATCAGCCCCAGCATTTT.

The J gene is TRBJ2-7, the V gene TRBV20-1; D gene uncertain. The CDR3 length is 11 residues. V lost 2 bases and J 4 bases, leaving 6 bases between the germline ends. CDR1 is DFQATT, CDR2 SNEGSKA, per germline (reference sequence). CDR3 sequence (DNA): TGCAGTGCTAGATCCCAGTACGAGCAGTACTTC. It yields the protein CSARSQYEQYF.

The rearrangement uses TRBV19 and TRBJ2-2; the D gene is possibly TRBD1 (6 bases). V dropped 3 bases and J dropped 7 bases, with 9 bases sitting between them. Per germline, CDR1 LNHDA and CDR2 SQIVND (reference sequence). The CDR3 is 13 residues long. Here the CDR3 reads CASSIQGIGELFF. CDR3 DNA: TGTGCCAGTAGTATCCAGGGGATCGGGGAGCTGTTTTTT. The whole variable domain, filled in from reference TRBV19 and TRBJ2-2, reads DGGITQSPKYLFRKEGQNVTLSCEQNLNHDAMYWYRQDPGQGLRLIYYSQIVNDFQKGDIAEGYSVSREKKESFPLTVTSAQKNPTAFYLCASSIQGIGELFFGEGSRLTVL.

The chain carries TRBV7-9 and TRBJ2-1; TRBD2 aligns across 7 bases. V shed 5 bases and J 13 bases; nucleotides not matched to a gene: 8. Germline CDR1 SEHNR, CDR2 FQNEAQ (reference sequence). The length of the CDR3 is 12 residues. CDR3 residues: CASSPEGGRQFF. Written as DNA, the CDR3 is TGTGCCAGCAGCCCGGAGGGAGGGCGTCAGTTCTTC.

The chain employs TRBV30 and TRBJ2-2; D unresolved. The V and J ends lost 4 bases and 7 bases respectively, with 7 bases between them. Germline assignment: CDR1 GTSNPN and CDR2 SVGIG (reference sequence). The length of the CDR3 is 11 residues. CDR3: CAWTRSGELFF. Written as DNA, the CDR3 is TGTGCCTGGACCCGTAGCGGGGAGCTGTTTTTT.

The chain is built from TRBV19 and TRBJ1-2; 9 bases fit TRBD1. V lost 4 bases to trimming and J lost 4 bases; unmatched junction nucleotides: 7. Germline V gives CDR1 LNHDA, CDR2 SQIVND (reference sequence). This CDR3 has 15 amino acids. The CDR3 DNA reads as TGTGCCAGTAGTAGGGGGACAGGGCAGGTCTATGGCTACACCTTC. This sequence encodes CASSRGTGQVYGYTF.

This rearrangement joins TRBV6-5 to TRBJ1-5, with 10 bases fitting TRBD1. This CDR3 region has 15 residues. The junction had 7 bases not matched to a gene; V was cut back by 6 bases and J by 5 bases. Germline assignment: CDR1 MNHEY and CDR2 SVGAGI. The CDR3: CASRSLGQGHQPQHF. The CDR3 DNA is TGTGCCAGCAGGAGTCTGGGACAGGGGCATCAGCCCCAGCATTTT.

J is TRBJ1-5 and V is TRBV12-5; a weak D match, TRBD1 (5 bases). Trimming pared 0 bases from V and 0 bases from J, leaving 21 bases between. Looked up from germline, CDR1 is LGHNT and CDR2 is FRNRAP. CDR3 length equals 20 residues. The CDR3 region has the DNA TGTGCTAGTGGTTTGGTAAGGGGTGTGGGGTACTGGGCTAGCAATCAGCCCCAGCATTTT. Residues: CASGLVRGVGYWASNQPQHF.

This CDR3 reads CASSPPTGALTEAFF. As DNA, the CDR3 is TGTGCCAGCAGCCCCCCGACAGGGGCCCTCACTGAAGCTTTCTTT. This rearrangement joins TRBV6-1 to TRBJ1-1, with TRBD1 identical over 8 bases. Trimming took 6 bases from V and 4 from J; bases not matched to a gene: 10. Germline CDR1 reads MNHNS; CDR2 reads SASEGT. There are 15 residues in the CDR3.

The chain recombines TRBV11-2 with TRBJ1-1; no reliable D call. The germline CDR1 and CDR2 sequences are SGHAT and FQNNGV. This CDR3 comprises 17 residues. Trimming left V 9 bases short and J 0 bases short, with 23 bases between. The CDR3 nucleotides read TGTGCCAGTCAGCCTGGGCCGAATCAGTATATGAACACTGAAGCTTTCTTT. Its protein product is CASQPGPNQYMNTEAFF.

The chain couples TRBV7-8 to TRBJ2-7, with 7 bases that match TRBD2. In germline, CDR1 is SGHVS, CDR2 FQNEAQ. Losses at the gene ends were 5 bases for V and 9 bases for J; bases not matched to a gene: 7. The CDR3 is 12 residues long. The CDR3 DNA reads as TGTGCCAGCAGCCCTGGGGCGGGGGTGCAGTACTTC. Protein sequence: CASSPGAGVQYF.

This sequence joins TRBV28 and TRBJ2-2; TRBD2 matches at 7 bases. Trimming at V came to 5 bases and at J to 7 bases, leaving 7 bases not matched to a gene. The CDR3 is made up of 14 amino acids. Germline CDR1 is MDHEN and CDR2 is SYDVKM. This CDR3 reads CASSPIGLGGELFF. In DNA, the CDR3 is TGTGCCAGCAGTCCAATAGGACTAGGCGGGGAGCTGTTTTTT.

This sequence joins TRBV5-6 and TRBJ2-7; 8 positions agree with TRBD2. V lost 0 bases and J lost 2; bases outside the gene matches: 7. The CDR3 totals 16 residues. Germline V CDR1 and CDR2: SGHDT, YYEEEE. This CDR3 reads CASSLGPGGPPYEQYF. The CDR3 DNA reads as TGTGCCAGCAGCTTGGGTCCGGGGGGGCCCCCCTACGAGCAGTACTTC. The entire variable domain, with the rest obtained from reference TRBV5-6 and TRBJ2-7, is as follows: DAGVTQSPTHLIKTRGQQVTLRCSPKSGHDTVSWYQQALGQGPQFIFQYYEEEERQRGNFPDRFSGHQFPNYSSELNVNALLLGDSALYLCASSLGPGGPPYEQYFGPGTRLTVT.

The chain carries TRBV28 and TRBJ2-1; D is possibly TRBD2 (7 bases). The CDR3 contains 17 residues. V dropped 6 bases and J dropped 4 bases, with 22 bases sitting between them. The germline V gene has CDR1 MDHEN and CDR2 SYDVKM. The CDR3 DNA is TGTGCCAGCAGGGTCCGGGGGGCGGGAGTCTATTACAATGAGCAGTTCTTC. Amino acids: CASRVRGAGVYYNEQFF.

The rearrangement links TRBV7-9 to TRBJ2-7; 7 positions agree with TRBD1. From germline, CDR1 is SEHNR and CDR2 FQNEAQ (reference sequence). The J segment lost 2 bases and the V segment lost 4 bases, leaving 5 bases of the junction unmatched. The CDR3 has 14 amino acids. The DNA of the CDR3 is TGTGCCAGCAGCTCATACAGGGGTCCCTACGAGCAGTACTTC. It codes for CASSSYRGPYEQYF.

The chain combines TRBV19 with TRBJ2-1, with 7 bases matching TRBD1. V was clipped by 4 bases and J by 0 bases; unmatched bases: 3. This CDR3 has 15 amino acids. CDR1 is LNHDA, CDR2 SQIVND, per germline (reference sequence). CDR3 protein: CASSKGQSSYNEQFF. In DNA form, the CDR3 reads TGTGCCAGTAGTAAGGGACAGAGCTCCTACAATGAGCAGTTCTTC.

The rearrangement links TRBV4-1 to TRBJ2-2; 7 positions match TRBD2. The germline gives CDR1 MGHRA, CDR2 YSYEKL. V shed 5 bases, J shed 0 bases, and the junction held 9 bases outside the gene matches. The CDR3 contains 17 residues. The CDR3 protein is CASSDLSGLSNTGELFF. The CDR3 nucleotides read TGCGCCAGCAGCGACCTCTCGGGACTATCGAACACCGGGGAGCTGTTTTTT.

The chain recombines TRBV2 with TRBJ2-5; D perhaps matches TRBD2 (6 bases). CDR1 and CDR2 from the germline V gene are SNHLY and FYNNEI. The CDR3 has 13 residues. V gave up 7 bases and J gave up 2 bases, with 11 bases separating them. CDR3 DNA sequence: TGTGCCAGCATTAGCGGACAACAAGAGACCCAGTACTTC. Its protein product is CASISGQQETQYF.

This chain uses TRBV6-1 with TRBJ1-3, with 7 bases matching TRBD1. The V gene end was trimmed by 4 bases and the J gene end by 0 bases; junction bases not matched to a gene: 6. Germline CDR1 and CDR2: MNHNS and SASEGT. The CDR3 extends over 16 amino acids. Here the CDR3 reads CASSVATGFSGNTIYF. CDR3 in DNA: TGTGCCAGCAGTGTTGCGACAGGGTTCTCTGGAAACACCATATATTTT.

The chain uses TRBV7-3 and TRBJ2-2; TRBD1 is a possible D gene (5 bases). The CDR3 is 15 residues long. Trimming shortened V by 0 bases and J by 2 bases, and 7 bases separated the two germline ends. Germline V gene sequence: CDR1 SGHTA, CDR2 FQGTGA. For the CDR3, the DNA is TGTGCCAGCAGCTTAACTAGGACAAACACCGGGGAGCTGTTTTTT. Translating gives CASSLTRTNTGELFF.

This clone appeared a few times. The CDR3 spells CASSVSQGWGEKLFF. For the CDR3, the DNA is TGTGCCAGCAGCGTTTCACAGGGATGGGGAGAAAAACTGTTTTTT. The V gene is TRBV6-1, the J gene TRBJ1-4; the D gene is possibly TRBD1 (6 bases). Trimming removed 6 bases from V and 8 bases from J, with 19 bases in between. The germline gives CDR1 MNHNS, CDR2 SASEGT. The CDR3 consists of 15 residues.

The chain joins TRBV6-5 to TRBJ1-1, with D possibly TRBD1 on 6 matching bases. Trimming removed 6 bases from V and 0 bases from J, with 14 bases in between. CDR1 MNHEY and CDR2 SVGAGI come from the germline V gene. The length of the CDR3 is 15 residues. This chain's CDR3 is CASRVGGLLNTEAFF. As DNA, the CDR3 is TGTGCCAGCAGGGTAGGGGGTTTATTGAACACTGAAGCTTTCTTT.

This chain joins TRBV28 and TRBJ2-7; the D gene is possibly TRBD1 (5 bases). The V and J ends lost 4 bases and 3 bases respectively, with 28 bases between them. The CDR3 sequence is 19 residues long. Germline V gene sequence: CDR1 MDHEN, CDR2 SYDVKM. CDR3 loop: CASSSNTPHWTTKGYEQYF. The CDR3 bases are TGTGCCAGCAGTTCGAACACACCACATTGGACAACGAAAGGCTACGAGCAGTACTTC.

The CDR3 sequence: CASSSSPGDSKNYGYTF. CDR3 bases: TGTGCCAGCAGTTCTTCTCCTGGGGACAGCAAAAACTATGGCTACACCTTC. The chain recombines TRBV28 with TRBJ1-2; 7 bases are a match to TRBD1. Looked up from germline, CDR1 is MDHEN and CDR2 is SYDVKM. Germline trimming cut 4 bases from V and 2 bases from J; bases unmatched to any gene: 13. The CDR3 spans 17 residues.

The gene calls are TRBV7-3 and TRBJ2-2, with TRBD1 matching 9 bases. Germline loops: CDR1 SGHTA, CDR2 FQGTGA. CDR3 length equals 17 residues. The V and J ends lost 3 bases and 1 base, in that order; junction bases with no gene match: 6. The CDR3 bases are TGTGCCAGCAGCTTGAAACCGGGACAGGGGAACACCGGGGAGCTGTTTTTT. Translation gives CASSLKPGQGNTGELFF.

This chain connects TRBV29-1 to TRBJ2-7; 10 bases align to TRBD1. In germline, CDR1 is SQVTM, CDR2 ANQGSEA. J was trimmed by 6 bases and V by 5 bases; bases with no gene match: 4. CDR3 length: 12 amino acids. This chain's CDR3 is CSVRQGAAEQYF. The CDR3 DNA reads TGCAGCGTTCGACAGGGGGCTGCCGAGCAGTACTTC.

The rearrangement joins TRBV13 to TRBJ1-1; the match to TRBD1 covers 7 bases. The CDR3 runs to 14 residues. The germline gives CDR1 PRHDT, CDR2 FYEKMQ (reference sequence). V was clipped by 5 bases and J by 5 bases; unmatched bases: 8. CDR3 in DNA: TGTGCCAGCAGCACAGACAGGGCCTTGACTGAAGCTTTCTTT. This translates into CASSTDRALTEAFF.

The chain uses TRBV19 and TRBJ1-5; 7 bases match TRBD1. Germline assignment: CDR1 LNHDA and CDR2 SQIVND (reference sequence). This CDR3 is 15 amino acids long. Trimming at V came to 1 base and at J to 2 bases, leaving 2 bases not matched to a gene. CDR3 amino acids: CASSIAGQGNQPQHF. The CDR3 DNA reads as TGTGCCAGTAGTATAGCCGGACAGGGCAATCAGCCCCAGCATTTT.